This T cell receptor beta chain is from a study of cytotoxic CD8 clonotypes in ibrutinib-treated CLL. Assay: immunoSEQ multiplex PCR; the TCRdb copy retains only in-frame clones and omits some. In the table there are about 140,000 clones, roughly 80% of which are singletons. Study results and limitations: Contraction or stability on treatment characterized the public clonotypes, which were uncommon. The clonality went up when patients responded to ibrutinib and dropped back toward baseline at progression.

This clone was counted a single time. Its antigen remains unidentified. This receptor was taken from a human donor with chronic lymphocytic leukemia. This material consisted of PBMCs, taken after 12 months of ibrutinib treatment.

CDR3: CASSLTGGWGETQYF. CDR3 bases: TGTGCCAGCAGTTTGACAGGGGGCTGGGGGGAGACCCAGTACTTC. The gene calls are TRBV28 and TRBJ2-5; 10 nucleotides match TRBD1. The CDR3 has 15 amino acids. Losses at the gene ends were 3 bases for V and 5 bases for J; bases not matched to a gene: 6. The germline CDR1 and CDR2 sequences are MDHEN and SYDVKM.